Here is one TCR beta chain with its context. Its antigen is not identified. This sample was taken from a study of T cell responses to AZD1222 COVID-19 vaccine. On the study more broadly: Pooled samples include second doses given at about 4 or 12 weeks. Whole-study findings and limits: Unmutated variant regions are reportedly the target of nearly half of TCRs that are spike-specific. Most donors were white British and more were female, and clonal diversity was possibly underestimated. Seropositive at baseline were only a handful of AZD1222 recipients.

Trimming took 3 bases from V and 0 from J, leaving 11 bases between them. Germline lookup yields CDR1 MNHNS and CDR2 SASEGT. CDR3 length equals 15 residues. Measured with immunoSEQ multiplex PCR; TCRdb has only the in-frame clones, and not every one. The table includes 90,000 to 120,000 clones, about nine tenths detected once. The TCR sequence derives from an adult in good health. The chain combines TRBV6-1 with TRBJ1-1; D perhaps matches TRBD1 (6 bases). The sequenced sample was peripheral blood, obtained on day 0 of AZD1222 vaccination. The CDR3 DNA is TGTGCCAGCAGTGAGTCGGGGGCCCTGAACACTGAAGCTTTCTTT. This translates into CASSESGALNTEAFF.